The sequence of this T cell receptor (beta chain) was determined in a study of post-analysis software for immune sequencing data. Findings and limits, study-wide: Four or five TRBV segments were more frequent in patients than controls; TRBV5-6, TRBV5-1 and TRBV20-1 belonged to this group.

The CDR3 totals 12 residues. The germline V gene encodes CDR1 SNHLY and CDR2 FYNNEI. Built from TCR beta cDNA, the libraries had unique molecular identifiers in them. TCRdb itself ran the PCR reads through MiXCR, one entry per CDR3 protein. Of more than 350,000 distinct CDR3 sequences listed, 30% to 40% are singletons. To note about this clonotype: Its cognate antigen is unknown. The junction departs from germline at one end; a sequencing error may be responsible.

The specimen was blood. The rearrangement joins TRBV2 to TRBJ1-5; D ambiguous. This receptor was taken from a girl aged 2 to 10 with multiple sclerosis. CDR3 loop: CASSWGDQPQHF. The CDR3 DNA reads TGTGCCAGCAGCTGGGGTGATCAGCCTCAGCATTTT. Combining the CDR3 with reference TRBV2 and TRBJ1-5 gives the whole variable domain EPEVTQTPSHQVTQMGQEVILRCVPISNHLYFYWYRQILGQKVEFLVSFYNNEISEKSEIFDDQFSVERPDGSNFTLKIRSTKLEDSAMYFCASSWGDQPQHFGDGTRLSIL.